Below, one T cell receptor (beta chain) is given with its context. A junction boundary mismatches the germline segment, possibly from a read error. The record originates from a study of blood T cell repertoires in COVID-19. Across the study: The cDNA or gDNA used as material had been derived from T cells, B-cell-depleted T cells, or PBMCs.

TCRdb's table, derived via immunoSEQ multiplex PCR, lists solely in-frame clones and lacks some. The sample lists just over 300,000 clones; about nine tenths were seen once. The TCR originated in a man aged 18 to 30 with active or convalescent COVID-19. The sequenced sample was peripheral blood.

As DNA, the CDR3 is TGTGCCAGCAGTCATCGATCACTGAACAGTGAAGCTTTCTTT. As protein: CASSHRSLNSEAFF. The chain links TRBV27 to TRBJ1-1; D not certain. The germline CDR1 and CDR2 sequences are MNHEY and SMNVEV (reference sequence). The CDR3 covers 14 residues.